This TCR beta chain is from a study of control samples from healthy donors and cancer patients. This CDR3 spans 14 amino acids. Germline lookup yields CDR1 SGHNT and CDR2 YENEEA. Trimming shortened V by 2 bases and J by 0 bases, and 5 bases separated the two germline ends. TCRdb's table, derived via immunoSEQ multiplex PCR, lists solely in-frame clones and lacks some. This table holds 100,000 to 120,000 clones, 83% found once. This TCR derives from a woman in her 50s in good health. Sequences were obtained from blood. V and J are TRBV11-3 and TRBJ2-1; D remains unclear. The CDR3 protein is CASSLSSSYNEQFF. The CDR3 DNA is TGTGCCAGCAGCTTATCTAGCTCCTACAATGAGCAGTTCTTC.